The sequence of this T cell receptor beta chain was determined in a study of response to subunit inactivated influenza vaccine. This clonotype was detected a few times. TCRdb reprocessed the RT-PCR reads via MiXCR and lists one record per CDR3 protein. The repertoire includes hundreds of thousands of distinct CDR3 sequences, roughly 10% of them detected once, and approximately 9.9% sits in the top ten. These same records also appear under a second study, on T cells expressing NK-cell markers. This second study says: For TCR beta, cDNA was produced by 5'RACE template switching with UMIs. Cells sorted as CD3+CD56+NKG2C+, CD3+CD56+NKG2C- and CD3+CD56-NKG2C+ T cells supplied the TCR beta repertoires. Among eight sequenced donors, seven carried HCMV seropositivity while one was seronegative. Several experiments confined sorting to alpha-beta TCR T cells with an anti-gamma-delta TCR antibody. One observes that, in a few donors, these clonotypes were also the leading ones within the CD3+CD56-NKG2C+ fraction.

The clonotype originates from a man aged 50-60 years who received an inactivated influenza vaccine. The sequenced sample was PBMCs from blood, obtained on the day of vaccination.

CDR3 nucleotide sequence: TGCGCCAGCAGCGACCTAGCAGTCTCATACGAGCAGTACTTC. Encoded protein: CASSDLAVSYEQYF. The chain is built from TRBV5-1 and TRBJ2-7, with D possibly matching TRBD2 (5 bases). Germline CDR1 and CDR2: SGHRS and YFSETQ. The germline V and J ends were trimmed by 4 bases and 4 bases, with 15 bases remaining between them. This CDR3 is built from 14 residues. Filled out from reference TRBV5-1 and TRBJ2-7, the complete variable domain reads KAGVTQTPRYLIKTRGQQVTLSCSPISGHRSVSWYQQTPGQGLQFLFEYFSETQRNKGNFPGRFSGRQFSNSRSEMNVSTLELGDSALYLCASSDLAVSYEQYFGPGTRLTVT.